This T cell receptor beta chain appears in the sequencing data of a study of blood T cells in healthy people across ages. Overall study context: About one barcoded beta molecule was captured per two T cells (by template switching).

The CDR3 loop spans 15 amino acids. CDR1 is SGHRS, CDR2 YFSETQ, per germline. As regards this clonotype: Its ends do not fully match the called genes, so a read error is possible.

With a J-beta primer mix and a sample-barcoded 5' primer, a second PCR ran about 6 to 11 cycles. A tag from a template-switch adaptor with 12 random nucleotides marked each cDNA molecule. TCRdb analysed the 5' RACE reads with MiXCR anew, one entry per CDR3 protein. The profile shows some 1.5 million distinct CDR3 sequences, 28% of them singletons. The genes are TRBV5-1 and TRBJ2-4; a weak D match, TRBD1 (5 bases). Judging by the DNA end, TRBJ2-7 fits better; the J call may be wrong. The sample was blood. The clonotype originates from a woman in her 30s in good health. DNA of the CDR3: TGCGCCGGCAGCTGGACCGGTACAGGCACCGACGAGCAGTACTTC. Amino acid sequence: CAGSWTGTGTDEQYF.